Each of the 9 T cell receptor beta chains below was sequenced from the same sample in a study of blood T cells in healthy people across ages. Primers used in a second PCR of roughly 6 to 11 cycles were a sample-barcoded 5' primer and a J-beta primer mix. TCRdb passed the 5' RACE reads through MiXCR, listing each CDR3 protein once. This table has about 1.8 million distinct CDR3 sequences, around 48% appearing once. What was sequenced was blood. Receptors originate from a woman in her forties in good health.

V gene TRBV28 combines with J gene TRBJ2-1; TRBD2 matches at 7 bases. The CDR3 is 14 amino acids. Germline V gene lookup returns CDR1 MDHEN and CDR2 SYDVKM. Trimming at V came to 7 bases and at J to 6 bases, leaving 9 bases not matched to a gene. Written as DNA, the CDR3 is TGTGCCAGCAAGGAGCGGGGTCTCCTCAATGAGCAGTTCTTC. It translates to CASKERGLLNEQFF.

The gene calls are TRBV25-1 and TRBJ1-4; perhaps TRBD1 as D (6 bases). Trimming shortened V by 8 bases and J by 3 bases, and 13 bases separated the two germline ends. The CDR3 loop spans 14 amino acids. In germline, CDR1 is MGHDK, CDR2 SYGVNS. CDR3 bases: TGTGCCAGCGGGGAGACAGGACCTAATGAAAAACTGTTTTTT. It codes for CASGETGPNEKLFF.

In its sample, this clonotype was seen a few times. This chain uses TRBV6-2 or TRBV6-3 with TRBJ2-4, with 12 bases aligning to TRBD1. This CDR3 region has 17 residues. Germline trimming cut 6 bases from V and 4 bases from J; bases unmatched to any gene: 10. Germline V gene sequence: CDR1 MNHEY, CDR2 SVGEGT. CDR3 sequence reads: CASSNFRDRGPKNIQYF. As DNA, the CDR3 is TGTGCCAGCAGCAATTTCCGGGACAGGGGGCCAAAAAACATTCAGTACTTC.

The CDR3 nucleotides are TGTGCCACCAGCAGAGATATTCGGCAGGGTAATCAGCCCCAGCATTTT. Its translation is CATSRDIRQGNQPQHF. V and J are TRBV15 and TRBJ1-5; possibly TRBD1 for D (5 bases). There are 16 residues in the CDR3. V shed 0 bases and J shed 4 bases, with 13 bases lying between them. Germline-derived CDR1 and CDR2 are LNHNV and YYDKDF (reference sequence).

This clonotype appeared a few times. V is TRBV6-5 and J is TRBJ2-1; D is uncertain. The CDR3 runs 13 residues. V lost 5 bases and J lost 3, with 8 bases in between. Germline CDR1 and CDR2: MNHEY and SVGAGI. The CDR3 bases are TGTGCCAGCAGTAACTGGGACTACAATGAGCAGTTCTTC. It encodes CASSNWDYNEQFF.

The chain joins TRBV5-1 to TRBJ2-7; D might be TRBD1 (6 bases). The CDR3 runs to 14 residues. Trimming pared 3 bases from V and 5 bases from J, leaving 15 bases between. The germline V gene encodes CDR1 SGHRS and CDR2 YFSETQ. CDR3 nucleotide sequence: TGCGCCAGCAGCTCCTGGGCAGGGGCCGACGAGCAGTACTTC. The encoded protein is CASSSWAGADEQYF.

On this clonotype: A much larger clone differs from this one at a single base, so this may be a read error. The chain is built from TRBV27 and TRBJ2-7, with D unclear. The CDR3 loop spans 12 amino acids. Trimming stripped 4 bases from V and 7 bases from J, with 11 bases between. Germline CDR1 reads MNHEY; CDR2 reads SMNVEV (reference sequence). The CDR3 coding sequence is TGTGCCAGCAGTTCGGATGTTAATGAGCAGTACTTC. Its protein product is CASSSDVNEQYF.

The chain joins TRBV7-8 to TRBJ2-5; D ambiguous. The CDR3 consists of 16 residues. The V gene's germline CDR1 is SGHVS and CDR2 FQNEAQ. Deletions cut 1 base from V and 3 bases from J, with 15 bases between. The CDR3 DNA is TGTGCCAGCAGCTTAGGCCTCCAAGGGCCCAAAGAGACCCAGTACTTC. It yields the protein CASSLGLQGPKETQYF.

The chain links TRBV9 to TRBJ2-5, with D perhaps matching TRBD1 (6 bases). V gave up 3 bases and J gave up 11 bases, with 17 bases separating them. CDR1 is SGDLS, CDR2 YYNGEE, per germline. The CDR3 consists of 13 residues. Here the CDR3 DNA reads TGTGCCAGCAGCGGTCAGGGGCTCGATGAGCAGTACTTC. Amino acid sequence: CASSGQGLDEQYF.